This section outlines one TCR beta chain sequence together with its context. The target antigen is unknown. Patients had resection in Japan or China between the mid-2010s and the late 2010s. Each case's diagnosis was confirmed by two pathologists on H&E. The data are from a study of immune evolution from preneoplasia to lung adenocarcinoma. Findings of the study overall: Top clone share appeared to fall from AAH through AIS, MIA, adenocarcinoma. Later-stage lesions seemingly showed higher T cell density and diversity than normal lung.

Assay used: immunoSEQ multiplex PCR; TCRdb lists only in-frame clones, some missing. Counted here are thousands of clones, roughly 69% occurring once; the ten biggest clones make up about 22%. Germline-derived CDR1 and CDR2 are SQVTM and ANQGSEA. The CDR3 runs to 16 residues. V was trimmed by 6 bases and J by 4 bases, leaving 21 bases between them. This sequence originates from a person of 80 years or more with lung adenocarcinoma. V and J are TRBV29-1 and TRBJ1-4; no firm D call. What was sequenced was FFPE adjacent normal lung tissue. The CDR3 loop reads CSVSKQAVDGNEKLFF. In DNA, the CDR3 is TGCAGCGTGTCGAAGCAGGCCGTTGACGGTAATGAAAAACTGTTTTTT.